This TCR beta chain comes out of a study of OX40 agonist ivuxolimab in advanced cancers. Study-wide background: Patients received ivuxolimab, an intravenous treatment, every 2 weeks at 0.01 to 10 mg/kg. Treatment received earlier with anti-PD-1, anti-PD-L1 or anti-CTLA-4 agents was allowed, and more than 35% had some. Study findings and constraints: Average numbers of expanded clones were greater in CD8+ T cells than in CD4+.

Assay: immunoSEQ multiplex PCR; the TCRdb copy retains only in-frame clones and omits some. The profile shows roughly 45,000 clones, 70% to 90% of them singletons. CDR1 is SGHTS and CDR2 is YDEGEE in the germline V gene. The CDR3 sequence is 15 residues long. Trimming stripped 3 bases from V and 2 bases from J, with 15 bases between. Concerning this clone itself: The antigen is unknown.

The V gene is TRBV5-8, the J gene TRBJ2-7, with TRBD1 as a possible D gene (5 bases). The TCR originated in an adult with an advanced solid tumor such as melanoma, head and neck, liver or kidney cancer. The sequences come from CD4+ or CD8+ T cells sorted from blood, collected in a trial of the OX40 agonist ivuxolimab. This CDR3 is CASSSTVSNPYEQYF. The CDR3 DNA is TGTGCCAGCAGCTCGACAGTATCCAACCCCTACGAGCAGTACTTC.